Listed below are T cell receptor beta chains from one sample, sequenced in a study of control samples from healthy donors and cancer patients. Only in-frame clones appear in the TCRdb table, and some are missing; sequencing was by immunoSEQ multiplex PCR. This table holds around 110,000 clones, about 88% found once. The material sequenced was blood. The receptors were gathered from a woman aged 70-85 years in good health. Each CDR3 is given with its conserved first and last residue.

TRBV7-3 CASSSTSVSEAFF
TRBV10-1 CASSTSGGPNEQFF
TRBV19 CVSSANGGRFSSNTGELFF
TRBV5-4 CASSWGDRGRGQETQYF
TRBV29-1 CSTLGQKNTEAFF
TRBV11-3 CATQPSGGAPGELFF
TRBV10-3 CAIRGGAGLGSPLHF
TRBV9 CASSARSTVDTIYF
TRBV21-1 CASISVNLYGYTF
TRBV5-8 CASSFSRAGGLGETQYF
TRBV6-5 CASSLPGLETQYF
TRBV21-1 CASSSSGHHCNQPQHF
TRBV5-6 CASSGTGGVDTQYF
TRBV6-5 CASTQGTEAFF
TRBV9 CASSVGSGASKYGGYTF
TRBV14 CASSQEYGGYNEQFF
TRBV19 CASINSGPVSGNTIYF
TRBV7-9 CASSPAGAEAFF
TRBV6-6 CASSVGTVGNQPQHF
TRBV20-1 CSASGTVETQYF
TRBV7-2 CASSLGGGGETNEQFF
TRBV19 CASSTRTSGAFGELFF
TRBV4-1 CASSQNRANMDQPQHF
TRBV5-1 CASSLYGGANTGELFF
TRBV6-5 CASSYSGGGGGGYTF
TRBV28 CASSIPTNTQPQHF
TRBV28 CASTQAQLPYEQYF
TRBV5-1 CASSEMGQSNQPQHF
TRBV10-1 CASSPQGDYGYTF
TRBV9 CASSPHKPEGGTTDTQYF
TRBV2 CASSGEGYVEAFF
TRBV18 CASSPGQGVDYGYTF
TRBV6-6 CASVPIGSGGNTIYF
TRBV7-2 CASSLDRTSYEQYF
TRBV27 CASSLLNRGTEAFF
TRBV5-1 CASSVAQAYGYTF
TRBV18 CASSSGSKETQYF
TRBV27 CASAVRANEKLFF
TRBV2 CASRRQGLSYEQYF
TRBV6-1 CASSEFSALQETQYF
TRBV6-4 CASRNAGGPNTIYF
TRBV18 CASSPIQGGNSPLHF
TRBV11-3 CASSFRGRELFF
TRBV18 CASSPGVPTYGYTF
TRBV15 CATSRGDGHGYTF
TRBV6-1 CASSDQSRGQETQYF
TRBV9 CASSVEGFGHYGYTF
TRBV10-3 CAIGGDTSNQPQHF
TRBV18 CASSPNSDPGVSPLHF
TRBV5-4 CASSDRSGELFF
TRBV6-1 CASSDQGGYGYTF
TRBV5-8 CASHLAGADTQYF
TRBV5-1 CASSLRGTVTGELFF
TRBV6-2/TRBV6-3 CASSYDNSLFF
TRBV9 CASSVGSGIGGYTF
TRBV6-5 CASSYSRTGRDGYTF
TRBV19 CASSMALAGAYEQYF
TRBV6-2/TRBV6-3 CASSYSGQGILGYTF
TRBV5-5 CASNPGEGAGYGYTF
TRBV19 CASSTGTTGELFF